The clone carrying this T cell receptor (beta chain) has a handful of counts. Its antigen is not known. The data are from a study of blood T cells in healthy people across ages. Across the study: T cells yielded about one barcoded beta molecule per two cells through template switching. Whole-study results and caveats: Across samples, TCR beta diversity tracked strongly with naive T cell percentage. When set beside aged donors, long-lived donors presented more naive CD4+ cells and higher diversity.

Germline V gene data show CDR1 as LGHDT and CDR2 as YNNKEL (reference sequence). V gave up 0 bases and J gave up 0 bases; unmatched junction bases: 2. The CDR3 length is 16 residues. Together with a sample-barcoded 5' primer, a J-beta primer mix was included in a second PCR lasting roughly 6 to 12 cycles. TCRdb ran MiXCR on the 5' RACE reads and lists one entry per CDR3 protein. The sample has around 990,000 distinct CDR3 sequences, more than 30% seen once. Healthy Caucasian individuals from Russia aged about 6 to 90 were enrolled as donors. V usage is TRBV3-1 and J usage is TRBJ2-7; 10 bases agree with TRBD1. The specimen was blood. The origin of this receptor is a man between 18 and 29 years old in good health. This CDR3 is CASSQDWTGGSYEQYF. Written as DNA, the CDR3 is TGTGCCAGCAGCCAAGATTGGACAGGGGGCTCCTACGAGCAGTACTTC.